The 18 T cell receptor beta chains listed next were all sequenced from one sample in a study of CD8 T cells in Susac syndrome. An amount of RNA that ranged from roughly 0.5 to 1 ug was reverse transcribed with random hexamers. TCRdb re-analysed the immunoSEQ multiplex PCR reads in MiXCR, keeping a single row per CDR3 protein. The profile shows some 170,000 distinct CDR3 sequences, roughly 95% of them singletons. Sequenced material: CD4+ T cells from PBMCs. These receptors all come from a human donor with multiple sclerosis.

The CDR3 reads CASSGGDDTDTQYF. The CDR3 DNA follows: TGCGCCAGCAGCGGGGGGGACGACACAGATACGCAGTATTTT. This rearrangement joins TRBV5-1 to TRBJ2-3; 7 bases map to TRBD2. V gave up 4 bases and J gave up 2 bases; unmatched junction bases: 4. Per the germline V gene, CDR1 is SGHRS and CDR2 is YFSETQ. The CDR3 runs 14 residues.

This clonotype was recorded once. This chain connects TRBV6-2 or TRBV6-3 to TRBJ2-7; a weak D match, TRBD2 (6 bases). The V end lost 7 bases, the J end lost 3 bases, and 16 bases lay between the germline ends. Germline CDR1 and CDR2: MNHEY and SVGEGT. The CDR3 sequence is 14 residues long. The CDR3 region has the DNA TGTGCCAGCAAAGATTGGGGGGAAGGCTACGAGCAGTACTTC. Amino acid sequence: CASKDWGEGYEQYF.

The chain recombines TRBV3-1 with TRBJ1-2; no clear D. The germline V gene has CDR1 LGHDT and CDR2 YNNKEL (reference sequence). Trimming removed 2 bases from V and 7 bases from J, with 17 bases in between. This CDR3 is built from 15 residues. CDR3 nucleotide sequence: TGTGCCAGCAGCCAATTGTTGCCGGCGGGTGGTGGCTACACCTTC. Protein product: CASSQLLPAGGGYTF.

The rearrangement joins TRBV25-1 to TRBJ2-7, with 11 bases identical to TRBD2. This CDR3 spans 15 amino acids. Unmatched junction bases numbered 6, after V lost 3 bases and J lost 5 bases. The germline gives CDR1 MGHDK, CDR2 SYGVNS. CDR3 in amino acids: CASSDPGTSGNEQYF. The CDR3 nucleotides are TGTGCCAGCAGTGACCCTGGGACTAGCGGAAACGAGCAGTACTTC.

This clonotype was detected a few times. The chain is built from TRBV2 and TRBJ1-2; TRBD1 aligns across 7 bases. This CDR3 spans 14 amino acids. J gave up 2 bases and V 5 bases, and 5 bases lay outside the gene matches. Per the germline V gene, CDR1 is SNHLY and CDR2 is FYNNEI. The CDR3, as DNA: TGTGCCAGCAGTAGACAGGGCCAAAACTATGGCTACACCTTC. Protein: CASSRQGQNYGYTF.

This chain connects TRBV27 to TRBJ1-2, with D possibly matching TRBD1 (6 bases). In germline, CDR1 is MNHEY, CDR2 SMNVEV (reference sequence). V was trimmed by 8 bases and J by 3 bases, leaving 13 bases between them. The CDR3 totals 13 residues. The CDR3 DNA reads as TGTGCCAGCGCCCTCAGACAGGACTATGGCTACACCTTC. Amino acids: CASALRQDYGYTF.

This clonotype was seen once. This sequence joins TRBV10-3 and TRBJ1-2, with D hard to call. V was clipped by 10 bases and J by 3 bases, with 15 bases between them. The CDR3 spans 13 residues. CDR1 and CDR2 (germline): ENHRY, SYGVKD. In DNA form, the CDR3 reads TGTGCCACCACTGGGCGATTGGACTATGGCTACACCTTC. It is translated as CATTGRLDYGYTF.

The chain has TRBV2 and TRBJ1-1; the D gene is possibly TRBD1 (6 bases). The CDR3 length is 13 residues. Trimming shortened V by 3 bases and J by 4 bases, and 9 bases separated the two germline ends. Germline loops: CDR1 SNHLY, CDR2 FYNNEI. Here the CDR3 DNA reads TGTGCCAGCAGTGACAGGGGAAGCACTGAAGCTTTCTTT. Protein sequence: CASSDRGSTEAFF.

The rearrangement uses TRBV27 and TRBJ1-2; D remains unclear. V was clipped by 10 bases and J by 4 bases, with 13 bases between them. Germline V gives CDR1 MNHEY, CDR2 SMNVEV (reference sequence). The CDR3 runs to 12 residues. This chain's CDR3 is CATVSRAYGYTF. The CDR3 nucleotides are TGTGCCACCGTAAGTCGGGCCTATGGCTACACCTTC.

The chain couples TRBV5-1 to TRBJ1-4, with 10 bases fitting TRBD1. There are 16 residues in the CDR3. Germline V lookup: CDR1 SGHRS, CDR2 YFSETQ. The J segment lost 7 bases and the V segment lost 4 bases, leaving 10 bases of the junction unmatched. In nucleotides, the CDR3 is TGCGCCAGCAGCCCGGGAGCCGGGACAGGGGTTGAAAAACTGTTTTTT. Protein sequence: CASSPGAGTGVEKLFF. Together with reference TRBV5-1 and TRBJ1-4, the CDR3 gives the full variable domain: KAGVTQTPRYLIKTRGQQVTLSCSPISGHRSVSWYQQTPGQGLQFLFEYFSETQRNKGNFPGRFSGRQFSNSRSEMNVSTLELGDSALYLCASSPGAGTGVEKLFFGSGTQLSVL.

V usage is TRBV25-1 and J usage is TRBJ2-1; 8 nucleotides line up with TRBD1. CDR1 is MGHDK, CDR2 SYGVNS, per germline. The CDR3 length is 14 residues. The V gene end was trimmed by 4 bases and the J gene end by 5 bases; junction bases not matched to a gene: 4. The CDR3 region has the DNA TGTGCCAGCAGTGGGTCAGGGGGCAACAATGAGCAGTTCTTC. Amino acids: CASSGSGGNNEQFF.

This clonotype was seen a single time. The chain couples TRBV3-1 to TRBJ2-7, with 14 bases matching TRBD2. CDR3 size: 16 residues. The germline V gene has CDR1 LGHDT and CDR2 YNNKEL (reference sequence). The V gene end was trimmed by 5 bases and the J gene end by 2 bases; junction bases not matched to a gene: 5. The CDR3 spells CASSCRTSGRTYEQYF. DNA of the CDR3: TGTGCCAGCAGCTGTCGGACTAGCGGGAGGACCTACGAGCAGTACTTC.

J is TRBJ2-5 and V is TRBV14; 13 nucleotides agree with TRBD2. The germline CDR1 and CDR2 sequences are SGHDN and FVKESK. CDR3 length: 15 amino acids. V lost 5 bases and J lost 3; bases outside the gene matches: 3. CDR3 coding DNA: TGTGCCAGCAGCGCGGGACTAGCGGGGAAAGAGACCCAGTACTTC. Translating gives CASSAGLAGKETQYF. Full variable domain (remainder filled in from reference TRBV14 and TRBJ2-5): EAGVTQFPSHSVIEKGQTVTLRCDPISGHDNLYWYRRVMGKEIKFLLHFVKESKQDESGMPNNRFLAERTGGTYSTLKVQPAELEDSGVYFCASSAGLAGKETQYFGPGTRLLVL.

The rearrangement uses TRBV3-1 and TRBJ1-1; D uncertain. Germline CDR1 is LGHDT and CDR2 is YNNKEL (reference sequence). The CDR3 spans 12 residues. Trimming stripped 1 base from V and 9 bases from J, with 9 bases between. CDR3 in DNA: TGTGCCAGCAGCCAAGGGGATGCCCAAGCTTTCTTT. Translating gives CASSQGDAQAFF.

J is TRBJ2-3 and V is TRBV20-1; D remains unclear. The CDR3 is 12 residues long. CDR1 and CDR2 (germline): DFQATT, SNEGSKA (reference sequence). V lost 4 bases and J lost 2, with 7 bases in between. CDR3 loop: CSAKGNTDTQYF. The CDR3 region has the DNA TGCAGTGCTAAAGGCAACACAGATACGCAGTATTTT.

V and J are TRBV19 and TRBJ1-1; TRBD1 is a possible D gene (5 bases). V gave up 5 bases and J gave up 1 base, with 14 bases separating them. Germline V gene sequence: CDR1 LNHDA, CDR2 SQIVND (reference sequence). The CDR3 spans 15 residues. CDR3 nucleotides: TGTGCCAGTAGTCCAACGCTGACAGCGAACACTGAAGCTTTCTTT. It translates to CASSPTLTANTEAFF. Full variable domain (outside the CDR3, taken from reference TRBV19 and TRBJ1-1): DGGITQSPKYLFRKEGQNVTLSCEQNLNHDAMYWYRQDPGQGLRLIYYSQIVNDFQKGDIAEGYSVSREKKESFPLTVTSAQKNPTAFYLCASSPTLTANTEAFFGQGTRLTVV.

The chain links TRBV27 to TRBJ2-7; D assignment may be TRBD1 or TRBD2 (5 bases each). The CDR3 extends over 14 amino acids. Germline V gives CDR1 MNHEY, CDR2 SMNVEV (reference sequence). V lost 3 bases and J 2 bases, leaving 11 bases between the germline ends. In DNA, the CDR3 is TGTGCCAGCAGTTTCAGGGACGGCACCTACGAGCAGTACTTC. Translated, it gives CASSFRDGTYEQYF.

The chain links TRBV9 to TRBJ1-4, with unresolved D. Trimming pared 2 bases from V and 8 bases from J, leaving 16 bases between. CDR3 size: 15 residues. Germline lookup yields CDR1 SGDLS and CDR2 YYNGEE. CDR3 nucleotide sequence: TGTGCCAGCAGCGTTTCGGGTTCGGGTTTCGAAAAACTGTTTTTT. It codes for CASSVSGSGFEKLFF.